The 27 T cell receptor beta chains in this list originate from one sample, sequenced in a study of vaccination effects on CD4 cells after COVID-19. Profiling relied on immunoSEQ multiplex PCR, and the TCRdb table lists in-frame clones only, not all of them. There are about 59,000 clones in the sample; just under 80% occur only once, and roughly 2% lies in the top ten. No antigens are known for them. CD4+ T cells specific for antigen were expanded with viral peptide pools by the ViraFEST assay before sequencing. Isolation of CD4+ T cells took place after 10 to 11 days of culture. Participants were vaccinated with two doses of either the BNT162b2 or mRNA-1273 vaccine. The specimen comprised CD4+ T cells from PBMCs cultured with HCoV-OC43 spike peptides, sampled after COVID-19 vaccination. Noted subset: HCoV-OC43 spike overlapping peptide pool stimulation. Receptors were obtained from a human donor who received a COVID-19 vaccine.

This chain connects TRBV6-2 or TRBV6-3 to TRBJ2-7; 11 bases align to TRBD1. The ends lost 4 bases at V and 3 bases at J; junction bases unmatched: 2. This CDR3 is 14 amino acids long. CDR1 and CDR2 (germline): MNHEY, SVGEGT. The CDR3 protein is CASSSGTGGYEQYV. The CDR3 coding sequence is TGTGCCAGCAGTTCCGGGACAGGGGGCTACGAGCAGTACGTC.

The gene calls are TRBV5-6 and TRBJ2-7, with 7 bases matching TRBD2. CDR3 length: 14 residues. Germline trimming cut 4 bases from V and 4 bases from J; bases unmatched to any gene: 8. The V gene's germline CDR1 is SGHDT and CDR2 YYEEEE. The CDR3 sequence is CASSRGRGYYEQYV. Here the CDR3 DNA reads TGTGCCAGCAGCCGGGGGAGGGGCTATTACGAGCAGTACGTC.

The rearrangement joins TRBV11-3 to TRBJ2-2, with 9 bases lining up with TRBD1. J lost 9 bases, V lost 2 bases, and 4 bases had no gene match. Germline V lookup: CDR1 SGHNT, CDR2 YENEEA. The CDR3 loop spans 14 amino acids. In nucleotides, the CDR3 is TGTGCCAGCAGCTTACGGGGACAGGGCAGGGAGCTGTTTTTT. This gives the protein CASSLRGQGRELFF. Filled out from reference TRBV11-3 and TRBJ2-2, the complete variable domain reads EAGVVQSPRYKIIEKKQPVAFWCNPISGHNTLYWYLQNLGQGPELLIRYENEEAVDDSQLPKDRFSAERLKGVDSTLKIQPAELGDSAVYLCASSLRGQGRELFFGEGSRLTVL.

The V call is TRBV6-5, the J call TRBJ2-2, with D possibly called TRBD1 or TRBD2 (7 bases each). The CDR3 loop spans 15 amino acids. V was cut by 7 bases and J by 7 bases, with 19 bases left in between. CDR1 MNHEY and CDR2 SVGAGI come from the germline V gene. The CDR3 reads CASTPGGADDGELFF. For the CDR3, the DNA is TGTGCCAGCACCCCAGGGGGGGCGGATGACGGGGAGCTGTTTTTT.

The genes are TRBV10-2 and TRBJ2-7; TRBD2 matches 12 bases. The CDR3 has 14 residues. Germline assignment: CDR1 WSHSY and CDR2 SAAADI. V dropped 10 bases and J dropped 7; count of bases not matched to a gene: 11. The CDR3, as DNA: TGCGCCACCCAGGGACTAGCGGGCCTGGGGGAGCAGTACGTC. Translating it yields CATQGLAGLGEQYV.

The genes are TRBV6-2 or TRBV6-3 and TRBJ2-1; unclear D gene. V was pared by 0 bases and J by 0 bases, with 3 bases between. Germline values: CDR1 MNHEY, CDR2 SVGEGT. This CDR3 spans 14 amino acids. DNA for the CDR3: TGTGCCAGCAGTTACTCTCCCTCCTACAATGAGCAGTTCTTC. Translation gives CASSYSPSYNEQFF.

This clone has a handful of counts. The chain recombines TRBV11-2 with TRBJ1-6, with TRBD1 as a possible D gene (5 bases). CDR1 is SGHAT and CDR2 is FQNNGV in the germline V gene. V was trimmed by 3 bases and J by 1 base, leaving 7 bases between them. The CDR3 consists of 15 residues. CDR3 sequence reads: CASSLGGSYNSPLHF. In DNA, the CDR3 is TGTGCCAGCAGCTTGGGGGGTTCCTATAATTCACCCCTCCACTTT. The variable domain in full, with the rest retrieved from reference TRBV11-2 and TRBJ1-6, is EAGVAQSPRYKIIEKRQSVAFWCNPISGHATLYWYQQILGQGPKLLIQFQNNGVVDDSQLPKDRFSAERLKGVDSTLKIQPAKLEDSAVYLCASSLGGSYNSPLHFGNGTRLTVT.

The V gene is TRBV19, the J gene TRBJ1-1; D is perhaps TRBD1 (6 bases). Germline CDR1 is LNHDA and CDR2 is SQIVND (reference sequence). The CDR3 extends over 16 amino acids. V lost 1 base, J lost 5 bases, and 17 bases lay in between. The CDR3 DNA follows: TGTGCCAGTAGTATAGGGTGGAAGGGGGTCGATACTGAAGCTTTCTTT. Translated, it gives CASSIGWKGVDTEAFF.

In its sample, this clone was seen a few times. J is TRBJ2-2 and V is TRBV27; tentatively, D is TRBD1 (5 bases). The CDR3 spans 14 residues. Germline CDR1 and CDR2: MNHEY and SMNVEV (reference sequence). V was shortened by 6 bases and J by 7 bases, with 15 bases between the two germline ends. Written as DNA, the CDR3 is TGTGCCAGCAGCTTCGGCAGGGCAGGCGGGGAGCTGTTTTTT. Its protein product is CASSFGRAGGELFF.

The V gene is TRBV3-1 (or the pseudogene TRBV3-2), the J gene TRBJ2-2; D is unresolved. From germline, CDR1 is LGHDT and CDR2 YNNKEL (reference sequence). The CDR3 extends over 15 amino acids. The germline V and J ends were trimmed by 7 bases and 0 bases, with 12 bases remaining between them. The CDR3: CASTRARPNTGELFF. CDR3 DNA sequence: TGTGCCAGCACCCGCGCGCGGCCGAACACCGGGGAGCTGTTTTTT.

With respect to this clone: The junction does not match germline at one end; this may be a read error. The V and J genes are TRBV18 and TRBJ1-1, with TRBD1 as a possible D gene (5 bases). Per germline, CDR1 KGHSH and CDR2 LQKENI. The CDR3 is 15 residues long. The CDR3 here is CASSPRDPTWPEAFF. CDR3 nucleotide sequence: TGTGCCAGCTCTCCACGGGACCCGACATGGCCTGAAGCTTTCTTT.

The chain recombines TRBV21-1 with TRBJ2-5; the listed D gene, TRBD2, was not tested against the DNA. TRBV21-1 is tagged as a pseudogene. This CDR3 spans 13 amino acids. The chain's CDR3 is CASSNYLRETQYF. CDR3 DNA sequence: TGTGCCAGCAGCAATTATCTGAGAGAGACCCAGTACTTC.

This chain joins TRBV24-1 and TRBJ1-5, with 9 bases fitting TRBD1. The CDR3 length is 16 residues. The ends lost 3 bases at V and 5 bases at J; junction bases unmatched: 7. CDR1 is KGHDR, CDR2 SFDVKD, per germline. CDR3 in DNA: TGTGCCACCAGTGATCCCCGGACAGGGGTTGATCAGCCCCAGCATTTT. Encoded protein: CATSDPRTGVDQPQHF.

This chain joins TRBV18 and TRBJ2-3; 9 nucleotides match TRBD1. Unmatched junction bases numbered 6, after V lost 3 bases and J lost 5 bases. This CDR3 contains 15 residues. The germline gives CDR1 KGHSH, CDR2 LQKENI. The CDR3 here is CASSPDRGWQDTQYF. The DNA for the CDR3 is TGTGCCAGCTCACCCGACAGGGGGTGGCAAGATACGCAGTATTTT.

The rearrangement uses TRBV3-1 (or the pseudogene TRBV3-2) and TRBJ2-1, with 16 bases aligning to TRBD2. From germline, CDR1 is LGHDT and CDR2 YNNKEL (reference sequence). J was trimmed by 4 bases and V by 3 bases; bases with no gene match: 6. This CDR3 spans 18 amino acids. The CDR3: CASSQGGTSGGVYNEQFF. The DNA for the CDR3 is TGTGCCAGCAGCCAGGGTGGGACTAGCGGGGGGGTTTACAATGAGCAGTTCTTC.

V and J are TRBV6-1 and TRBJ2-7, with D hard to call. V lost 0 bases and J lost 4, with 19 bases in between. Germline values: CDR1 MNHNS, CDR2 SASEGT. This CDR3 is 17 amino acids long. CDR3 loop: CASSEARLTASVYEQYV. DNA for the CDR3: TGTGCCAGCAGTGAAGCGCGGTTGACGGCCTCTGTTTACGAGCAGTACGTC.

The gene calls are TRBV6-5 and TRBJ1-5; 7 nucleotides line up with TRBD1. CDR3 length equals 14 residues. Germline loops: CDR1 MNHEY, CDR2 SVGAGI. The trim removed 2 bases at V and 5 bases at J, leaving 3 bases unmatched. The CDR3: CASSYRGPYQPQHF. DNA of the CDR3: TGTGCCAGCAGTTACAGGGGGCCTTATCAGCCCCAGCATTTT.

Written as DNA, the CDR3 is TGCGCCAGCAGGGACGGTGCAACTAATGAAAAACTGTTTTTT. Amino acids: CASRDGATNEKLFF. The chain recombines TRBV10-2 with TRBJ1-4; D is unclear. Germline V gene lookup returns CDR1 WSHSY and CDR2 SAAADI. V shed 6 bases and J shed 0 bases, with 8 bases lying between them. This CDR3 spans 14 amino acids.

This clone was found a few times. V usage is TRBV2 and J usage is TRBJ2-3, with D possibly being TRBD2 (6 bases). Germline CDR1 reads SNHLY; CDR2 reads FYNNEI. Trimming removed 9 bases from V and 5 bases from J, with 12 bases in between. CDR3 length: 12 residues. CDR3 DNA: TGTGCCAGGGGCCGGCGGGGAGATACGCAGTATTTT. This gives the protein CARGRRGDTQYF.

The chain combines TRBV7-6 with TRBJ2-5; no definite D call. Germline values: CDR1 SGHVS, CDR2 FNYEAQ. The CDR3 runs to 16 residues. Deletions cut 2 bases from V and 1 base from J, with 14 bases between. CDR3 in amino acids: CASSLLGQAGQETQYF. The CDR3, as DNA: TGTGCCAGCAGCTTACTTGGGCAGGCCGGCCAAGAGACCCAGTACTTC.

This chain joins TRBV7-2 and TRBJ2-7, with 7 bases matching TRBD1. Per the germline V gene, CDR1 is SGHTA and CDR2 is FQGNSA. V was pared by 5 bases and J by 7 bases, with 8 bases of the junction left unmatched. This CDR3 region has 13 residues. The CDR3 DNA follows: TGTGCCAGCAGCCCGCAGGGGGTGGGAGAGCAGTACGTC. This translates into CASSPQGVGEQYV.

This chain joins TRBV7-3 and TRBJ2-5, with 11 bases fitting TRBD1. V shed 5 bases and J 5 bases; nucleotides not matched to a gene: 10. The CDR3 extends over 16 amino acids. CDR1 and CDR2 from the germline V gene are SGHTA and FQGTGA. The CDR3 bases are TGTGCCAGCAGCCCAAGGGGGGACAGGGGGTCGGAGACCCAGTACTTC. This translates into CASSPRGDRGSETQYF.

This clone was found once. The chain joins TRBV3-1 (or the pseudogene TRBV3-2) to TRBJ1-6, with TRBD1 matching 8 bases. V shed 4 bases and J 8 bases; nucleotides not matched to a gene: 7. This CDR3 has 15 residues. Germline V gene lookup returns CDR1 LGHDT and CDR2 YNNKEL (reference sequence). The CDR3 loop is CASSRHRGKDSPLHF. The CDR3, as DNA: TGTGCCAGCAGCCGACACAGGGGGAAGGATTCACCCCTCCACTTT.

V gene TRBV5-1 combines with J gene TRBJ2-2; possibly TRBD1 for D (6 bases). V lost 0 bases to trimming and J lost 1 base, with 10 bases between them. CDR1 is SGHRS, CDR2 YFSETQ, per germline. The CDR3 covers 16 residues. The CDR3 DNA sequence: TGCGCCAGCAGCTTGGGACAGGCGGGGAACACCGGGGAGCTGTTTTTT. Protein sequence: CASSLGQAGNTGELFF. Using reference TRBV5-1 and TRBJ2-2 for the parts outside the CDR3, the full variable domain is KAGVTQTPRYLIKTRGQQVTLSCSPISGHRSVSWYQQTPGQGLQFLFEYFSETQRNKGNFPGRFSGRQFSNSRSEMNVSTLELGDSALYLCASSLGQAGNTGELFFGEGSRLTVL.

This clone appeared once. DNA of the CDR3: TGTGCCAGCAGCTTAAGCCCTGGGGGAGATACGCAGTATTTT. This encodes CASSLSPGGDTQYF. The V gene is TRBV11-3, the J gene TRBJ2-3, with D possibly called TRBD1 or TRBD2 (5 bases each). The CDR3 spans 14 residues. Trimming removed 2 bases at V and 5 bases at J, with 11 bases between. Germline lookup yields CDR1 SGHNT and CDR2 YENEEA.

V is TRBV6-2 or TRBV6-3 and J is TRBJ2-5, with 9 bases aligning to TRBD2. Germline loops: CDR1 MNHEY, CDR2 SVGEGT. The CDR3 is 15 amino acids. Trimming removed 6 bases from V and 5 bases from J; junction bases left unmatched: 10. The CDR3 bases are TGTGCCAGCAGCCGGGGACTAGCTTCTTGGGAGACCCAGTACTTC. Translating gives CASSRGLASWETQYF.

The V call is TRBV19, the J call TRBJ1-1; 7 bases are a match to TRBD1. Germline CDR1 LNHDA, CDR2 SQIVND (reference sequence). V lost 1 base, J lost 4 bases, and 15 bases stayed unmatched. This CDR3 region has 18 residues. This CDR3 is CASSIAPADRAYGTEAFF. CDR3 in DNA: TGTGCCAGTAGTATAGCCCCGGCCGACAGGGCCTATGGCACTGAAGCTTTCTTT.